This entry concerns a single T cell receptor (beta chain). This CDR3 is 14 amino acids long. Trimming cost V 0 bases and J 1 base, with 7 bases left between them. Germline V lookup: CDR1 SGHRS, CDR2 YFSETQ. The source of the sample is a study of blood T cell repertoires in COVID-19. On the study more broadly: COVID-19 samples from acute and convalescent phases originated in the United States, Italy and Spain. The cDNA or gDNA used as material had been derived from T cells, B-cell-depleted T cells, or PBMCs.

Original analysis: It was from reference gene primer amplification that nucleated cell counts were estimated. Using immunoSEQ multiplex PCR, the repertoire was profiled, and TCRdb retains in-frame clones only, with some absent. From that table come the V and J calls and clone size; the DNA was used to work out D and trimming. Found here are roughly 150,000 clones, around 83% of them singletons; the top ten hold less than 20%. The clonotype originates from a woman in her 70s who had recovered from COVID-19. The sequenced sample consisted of peripheral blood. The V and J genes are TRBV5-1 and TRBJ1-1; D possibly corresponds to TRBD1 (5 bases). The CDR3 DNA reads as TGCGCCAGCAGCTTGGGGACACAGAACACTGAAGCTTTCTTT. Protein: CASSLGTQNTEAFF.